This note documents a single TCR beta chain sequence. The germline V gene has CDR1 SGHRS and CDR2 YFSETQ. The trim removed 7 bases at V and 5 bases at J, leaving 8 bases unmatched. The CDR3 loop spans 13 amino acids. This entry comes from a study of glioma-infiltrating T cells after dendritic cell vaccination. As for the study in general: Samples are from glioblastoma patients in Phase I and II dendritic cell vaccine trials.

TCRB CDR3 was amplified from 2 ug genomic DNA or less. Sequencing was performed with immunoSEQ multiplex PCR; in TCRdb, only in-frame clones are kept and a portion is missing. The data show roughly 100,000 clones, with roughly four fifths seen just once and 5.5% to 8% held by the top ten. Documented time point: after dendritic cell vaccination, including at tumor progression/relapse. Isocitrate dehydrogenase mutation was absent in all glioblastoma patients. PBMC sampling occurred before vaccination, two weeks after the third dose, and at progression. This receptor was obtained from a human donor with glioblastoma. This specimen was blood, taken after dendritic cell vaccination. The chain joins TRBV5-1 to TRBJ1-1; 7 nucleotides line up with TRBD1. CDR3 residues: CASGDRVRTEAFF. The CDR3 region has the DNA TGCGCCAGCGGCGACAGGGTGAGGACTGAAGCTTTCTTT.